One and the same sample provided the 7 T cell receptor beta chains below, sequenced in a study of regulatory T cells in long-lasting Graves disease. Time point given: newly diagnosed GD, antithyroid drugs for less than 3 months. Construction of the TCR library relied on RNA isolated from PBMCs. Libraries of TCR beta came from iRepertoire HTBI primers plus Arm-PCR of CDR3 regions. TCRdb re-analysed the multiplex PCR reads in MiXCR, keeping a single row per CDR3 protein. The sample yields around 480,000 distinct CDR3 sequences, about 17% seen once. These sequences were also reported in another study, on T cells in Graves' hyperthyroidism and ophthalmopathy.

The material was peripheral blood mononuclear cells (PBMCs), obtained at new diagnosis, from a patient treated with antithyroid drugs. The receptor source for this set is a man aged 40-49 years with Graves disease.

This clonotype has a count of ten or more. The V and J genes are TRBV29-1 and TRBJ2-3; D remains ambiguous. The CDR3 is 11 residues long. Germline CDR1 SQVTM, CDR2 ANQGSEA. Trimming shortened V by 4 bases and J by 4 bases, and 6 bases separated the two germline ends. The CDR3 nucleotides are TGCAGCGTTGTTAGGGCAGATACGCAGTATTTT. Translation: CSVVRADTQYF.

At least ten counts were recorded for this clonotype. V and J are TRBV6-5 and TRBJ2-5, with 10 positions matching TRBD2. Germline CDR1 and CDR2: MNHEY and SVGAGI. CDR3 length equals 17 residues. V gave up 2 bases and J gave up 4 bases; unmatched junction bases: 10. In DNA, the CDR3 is TGTGCCAGCAGTTACGGGTCTAGCGGGAGATTTGTAGAGACCCAGTACTTC. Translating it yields CASSYGSSGRFVETQYF.

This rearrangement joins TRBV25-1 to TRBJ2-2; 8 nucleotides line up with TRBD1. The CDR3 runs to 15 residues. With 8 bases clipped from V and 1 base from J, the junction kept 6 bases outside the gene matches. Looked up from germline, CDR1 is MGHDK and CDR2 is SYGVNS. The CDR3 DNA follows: TGTGCCAGCTTTAAAGGGACAGGGAACACCGGGGAGCTGTTTTTT. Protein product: CASFKGTGNTGELFF.

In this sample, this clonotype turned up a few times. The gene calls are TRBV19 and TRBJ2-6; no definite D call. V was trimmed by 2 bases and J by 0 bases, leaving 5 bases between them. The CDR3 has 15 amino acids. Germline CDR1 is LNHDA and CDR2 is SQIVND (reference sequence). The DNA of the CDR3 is TGTGCCAGTAGTATATCCGTCTCTGGGGCCAACGTCCTGACTTTC. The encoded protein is CASSISVSGANVLTF.

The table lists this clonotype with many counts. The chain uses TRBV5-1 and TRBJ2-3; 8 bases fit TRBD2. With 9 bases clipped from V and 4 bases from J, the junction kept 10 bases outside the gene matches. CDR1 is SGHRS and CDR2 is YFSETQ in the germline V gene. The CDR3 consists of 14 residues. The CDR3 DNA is TGCGCCACCCAACGCGGGGGGCTCTCAGATACGCAGTATTTT. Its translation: CATQRGGLSDTQYF.

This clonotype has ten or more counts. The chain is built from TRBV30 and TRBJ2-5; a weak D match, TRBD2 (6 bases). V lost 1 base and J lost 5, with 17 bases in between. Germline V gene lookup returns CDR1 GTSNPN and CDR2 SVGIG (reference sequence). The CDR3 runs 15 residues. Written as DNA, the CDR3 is TGTGCCTGGAGTGAGGGCGGGAATGGCGGGGAGACCCAGTACTTC. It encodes CAWSEGGNGGETQYF.

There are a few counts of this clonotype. CDR3 coding DNA: TGTGCCATCAGTGAGTCGTATTCAACCGGGGAGCTGTTTTTT. Amino acids: CAISESYSTGELFF. V and J are TRBV10-3 and TRBJ2-2; D not certain. Per germline, CDR1 ENHRY and CDR2 SYGVKD. CDR3 length equals 14 residues. Trimming took off 0 bases at V and 5 bases at J, with 7 bases between the two ends.